Each of the 19 T cell receptor beta chains below was sequenced from the same sample in a study of blood T cell repertoires in COVID-19. The repertoire was sequenced with immunoSEQ multiplex PCR; TCRdb's copy has only in-frame clones and lacks some. The data hold under 150,000 clones, with 85% to 90% observed a single time. The sample was peripheral blood. All receptors derive from a man in his forties or fifties with acute or convalescent COVID-19.

In its sample, this clone was seen once. The chain employs TRBV29-1 and TRBJ2-1, with 9 bases that match TRBD1. This CDR3 has 19 amino acids. Germline CDR1 SQVTM, CDR2 ANQGSEA. The V gene end was trimmed by 2 bases and the J gene end by 6 bases; junction bases not matched to a gene: 20. CDR3 sequence (DNA): TGCAGCGTTGAAACCGACAGGGGGAAAATAGATAATCCCTTCAATGAGCAGTTCTTC. Translating it yields CSVETDRGKIDNPFNEQFF.

The chain joins TRBV27 to TRBJ2-3; D unclear. The CDR3 extends over 14 amino acids. With 5 bases removed from V and 0 bases from J, the gap between germline ends came to 9 bases. Germline CDR1 MNHEY, CDR2 SMNVEV (reference sequence). DNA for the CDR3: TGTGCCAGCAGTCTAGACCTTAGCACAGATACGCAGTATTTT. This codes for CASSLDLSTDTQYF.

The chain joins TRBV9 to TRBJ2-5; 7 nucleotides line up with TRBD2. CDR3 length equals 14 residues. Per the germline V gene, CDR1 is SGDLS and CDR2 is YYNGEE. The V segment lost 3 bases and the J segment 2 bases; nucleotides outside the gene matches: 4. CDR3 nucleotide sequence: TGTGCCAGCAGCGCCAAAGCGGGGCAAGAGACCCAGTACTTC. This translates into CASSAKAGQETQYF. Together with reference TRBV9 and TRBJ2-5, the CDR3 gives the full variable domain: DSGVTQTPKHLITATGQRVTLRCSPRSGDLSVYWYQQSLDQGLQFLIQYYNGEERAKGNILERFSAQQFPDLHSELNLSSLELGDSALYFCASSAKAGQETQYFGPGTRLLVL.

V usage is TRBV5-1 and J usage is TRBJ2-1; 13 bases are shared with TRBD2. The V gene end was trimmed by 3 bases and the J gene end by 4 bases; junction bases not matched to a gene: 1. The length of the CDR3 is 15 residues. The germline V gene has CDR1 SGHRS and CDR2 YFSETQ. CDR3: CASSSGLAGYNEQFF. The CDR3 nucleotides read TGCGCCAGCAGCTCGGGACTAGCGGGGTACAATGAGCAGTTCTTC.

This clone has a handful of counts. The chain joins TRBV4-1 to TRBJ2-7; D ambiguous. Deletions cut 3 bases from V and 0 bases from J, with 6 bases between. The CDR3 is made up of 13 amino acids. Germline CDR1 is MGHRA and CDR2 is YSYEKL. In DNA, the CDR3 is TGCGCCAGCAGCCATCTCAGCTCCTACGAGCAGTACTTC. Encoded protein: CASSHLSSYEQYF.

The chain couples TRBV5-8 to TRBJ1-1; no reliable D call. CDR3 length: 13 amino acids. Trimming removed 2 bases from V and 6 bases from J, with 11 bases in between. Germline loops: CDR1 SGHTS, CDR2 YDEGEE. The CDR3 DNA sequence: TGTGCCAGCAGCTTTGGCGGGAATCCTGAAGCTTTCTTT. This sequence encodes CASSFGGNPEAFF.

This rearrangement joins TRBV14 to TRBJ2-2, with 14 bases aligning to TRBD2. This CDR3 comprises 17 residues. The V segment lost 2 bases and the J segment 5 bases; nucleotides outside the gene matches: 4. The germline V gene encodes CDR1 SGHDN and CDR2 FVKESK. The CDR3 DNA sequence: TGTGCCAGCAGCCAACGACTAGCGGGAGGGAGAACCGGGGAGCTGTTTTTT. It translates to CASSQRLAGGRTGELFF.

This chain joins TRBV7-8 and TRBJ1-3, with TRBD1 as a possible D gene (5 bases). The germline V gene encodes CDR1 SGHVS and CDR2 FQNEAQ. The V end was cut by 0 bases, the J end by 0 bases, with 12 bases between. The CDR3 sequence is 17 residues long. CDR3 region: CASSLARGGASGNTIYF. The DNA of the CDR3 is TGTGCCAGCAGCTTAGCGCGAGGAGGGGCCTCTGGAAACACCATATATTTT. Using reference TRBV7-8 and TRBJ1-3 for the parts outside the CDR3, the full variable domain is GAGVSQSPRYKVAKRGQDVALRCDPISGHVSLFWYQQALGQGPEFLTYFQNEAQLDKSGLPSDRFFAERPEGSVSTLKIQRTQQEDSAVYLCASSLARGGASGNTIYFGEGSWLTVV.

The chain carries TRBV18 and TRBJ1-4, with TRBD1 as a possible D gene (6 bases). This CDR3 spans 14 amino acids. V was trimmed by 5 bases and J by 7 bases, leaving 14 bases between them. Per the germline V gene, CDR1 is KGHSH and CDR2 is LQKENI. CDR3 nucleotides: TGTGCCAGCTCAGCGTGGCAGGGGACTGAAAAACTGTTTTTT. Translated: CASSAWQGTEKLFF.

CDR3 protein: CASSSPTGEASTDTQYF. The CDR3 coding sequence is TGTGCCAGCAGTTCTCCGACAGGGGAGGCTAGCACAGATACGCAGTATTTT. The chain is built from TRBV28 and TRBJ2-3, with 8 positions matching TRBD1. Germline V gene data show CDR1 as MDHEN and CDR2 as SYDVKM. V dropped 4 bases and J dropped 0; count of bases not matched to a gene: 9. The CDR3 runs to 17 residues.

V usage is TRBV2 and J usage is TRBJ1-5; 7 bases are shared with TRBD1. This CDR3 region has 13 residues. The germline gives CDR1 SNHLY, CDR2 FYNNEI. V dropped 2 bases and J dropped 9; count of bases not matched to a gene: 4. CDR3 in amino acids: CASSELPGGPQHF. In DNA form, the CDR3 reads TGTGCCAGCAGTGAACTTCCAGGGGGGCCCCAGCATTTT.

In DNA, the CDR3 is TGTGCCAGCCCTCACCACGGGAGGGAGAGCTCCTATAATTCACCCCTCCACTTT. Amino acids: CASPHHGRESSYNSPLHF. The V and J genes are TRBV18 and TRBJ1-6, with no clear D. V was shortened by 8 bases and J by 0 bases, with 20 bases between the two germline ends. CDR3 length: 18 residues. Looked up from germline, CDR1 is KGHSH and CDR2 is LQKENI. The full variable domain, in which reference TRBV18 and TRBJ1-6 provide the parts outside the CDR3, is NAGVMQNPRHLVRRRGQEARLRCSPMKGHSHVYWYRQLPEEGLKFMVYLQKENIIDESGMPKERFSAEFPKEGPSILRIQQVVRGDSAAYFCASPHHGRESSYNSPLHFGNGTRLTVT.

The V gene is TRBV4-2, the J gene TRBJ1-3, with 7 bases aligning to TRBD1. Germline V gene lookup returns CDR1 LGHNA and CDR2 YNFKEQ. Trimming removed 1 base from V and 4 bases from J; junction bases left unmatched: 4. The CDR3 extends over 15 amino acids. As DNA, the CDR3 is TGTGCCAGCAGCCAAGGACAGGGTCGCGGAAACACCATATATTTT. Encoded protein: CASSQGQGRGNTIYF.

V is TRBV7-6 and J is TRBJ2-1; TRBD2 matches at 11 bases. CDR3 length: 17 residues. With V trimmed by 3 bases and J by 9 bases, 13 bases remained unmatched. The germline V gene has CDR1 SGHVS and CDR2 FNYEAQ. The CDR3 loop is CASSFGTSGGGGGEQFF. As DNA, the CDR3 is TGTGCCAGCAGCTTCGGGACTAGCGGTGGCGGGGGCGGTGAGCAGTTCTTC.

V and J are TRBV5-4 and TRBJ2-5, with D tentatively TRBD2 (6 bases). Germline V gene data show CDR1 as SGHNT and CDR2 as YYREEE (reference sequence). V was clipped by 5 bases and J by 2 bases, with 10 bases between them. The CDR3 has 13 residues. CDR3 sequence: CASRRGSQETQYF. Written as DNA, the CDR3 is TGTGCCAGCAGGCGGGGTTCACAAGAGACCCAGTACTTC.

The chain recombines TRBV18 with TRBJ2-3; 8 nucleotides match TRBD1. The CDR3 covers 15 residues. In germline, CDR1 is KGHSH, CDR2 LQKENI. After removal of 4 bases from V and 0 bases from J, the junction contained 3 bases not matched to a gene. CDR3 nucleotide sequence: TGTGCCAGCTCACGGACAGGGATTAGCACAGATACGCAGTATTTT. The encoded protein is CASSRTGISTDTQYF.

This sequence joins TRBV10-3 and TRBJ2-5, with TRBD1 as a possible D gene (6 bases). With 3 bases removed from V and 5 bases from J, the gap between germline ends came to 16 bases. Germline CDR1 reads ENHRY; CDR2 reads SYGVKD. The CDR3 sequence is 15 residues long. This chain's CDR3 is CAISDPPRGEETQYF. As DNA, the CDR3 is TGTGCCATCAGTGACCCCCCCAGGGGAGAGGAGACCCAGTACTTC.

The chain employs TRBV15 and TRBJ1-5; TRBD1 matches at 8 bases. V lost 0 bases, J lost 2 bases, and 12 bases stayed unmatched. Germline CDR1 LNHNV, CDR2 YYDKDF (reference sequence). CDR3 size: 19 residues. CDR3 protein: CATSRDLYRGGTGNQPQHF. Here the CDR3 DNA reads TGTGCCACCAGCAGAGATTTGTACAGGGGGGGGACGGGCAATCAGCCCCAGCATTTT.

The rearrangement uses TRBV29-1 and TRBJ2-5; maybe TRBD2 (6 bases). This CDR3 is 11 amino acids long. Germline loops: CDR1 SQVTM, CDR2 ANQGSEA. Trimming removed 5 bases from V and 7 bases from J, with 11 bases in between. CDR3 in DNA: TGCAGCGTTTCGGAGGGTTCGACCCAGTACTTC. It translates to CSVSEGSTQYF. The full variable domain, with the rest looked up from reference TRBV29-1 and TRBJ2-5, is SAVISQKPSRDICQRGTSLTIQCQVDSQVTMMFWYRQQPGQSLTLIATANQGSEATYESGFVIDKFPISRPNLTFSTLTVSNMSPEDSSIYLCSVSEGSTQYFGPGTRLLVL.